The text below deals with one T cell receptor (beta chain). The antigen is undetermined. This specimen belongs to a study of cytotoxic CD8 clonotypes in ibrutinib-treated CLL. Points from the study as a whole: Clonality correlated strongly with circulating CD8+ T cells and exceeded age-matched healthy donors at baseline. At ibrutinib response, clonality increased, and at progression it declined back toward baseline.

The TCR beta libraries used 2 to 2.5 micrograms of genomic DNA that came from cryopreserved PBMCs. Targeted sequencing depth ranged from 1 in 200,000 to 1 in 1 million T cells. Assay used: immunoSEQ multiplex PCR; TCRdb lists only in-frame clones, some missing. The sample shows some 300,000 clones, approximately 80% of them seen only once. V was clipped by 6 bases and J by 7 bases; unmatched bases: 12. The CDR3 consists of 15 residues. The germline V gene encodes CDR1 MDHEN and CDR2 SYDVKM. The sequenced sample was PBMCs, obtained before ibrutinib treatment. The source of this sequence is a human donor with chronic lymphocytic leukemia. V and J are TRBV28 and TRBJ1-2, with 9 nucleotides matching TRBD1. The CDR3 region is CASRLPGQGKFGYTF. The CDR3 DNA sequence: TGTGCCAGCAGACTGCCGGGACAGGGAAAGTTTGGCTACACCTTC.